Included here is one TCR beta chain sequence, with context. An end of the junction differs from the germline gene, which may be a read error. These data belong to a study of low-dose radiotherapy and immunotherapy resistance in tumors. Regarding time point: after trial treatment. Specified treatment: LDRT plus nivolumab, ipilimumab, low-dose cyclophosphamide and aspirin (RACIN trial). Germline V gene data show CDR1 as SQVTM and CDR2 as ANQGSEA. The CDR3 length is 11 residues. TCRs underwent 20 PCR cycles of amplification with a constant-region primer and V-primer adapter. TCRdb re-analysed the reads in MiXCR, keeping a single row per CDR3 protein. The repertoire holds some 52,000 distinct CDR3 sequences, with roughly a third as singletons.

The starting material was PBMCs, obtained after low-dose radiotherapy plus immunotherapy. This TCR was sampled from a male donor with rectosigmoid adenocarcinoma. This chain uses TRBV29-1 with TRBJ1-1; D gene uncertain. CDR3 DNA sequence: TGCTGCGCTGGGGTGGTCACTGAAGTTTTCTTT. It is translated as CCAGVVTEVFF.